This record looks at one T cell receptor beta chain sequence and its context. This entry is derived from a study of shared clonotypes between healthy human individuals. Study-wide background: Ranging from 18 to 49 in age, donors were two women and a few men.

The data were produced by immunoSEQ multiplex PCR, yet TCRdb's version contains in-frame clones alone and is incomplete. Altogether about 470,000 clones are present, about 85% being singletons, with the ten largest covering roughly 13%. CDR3 length equals 12 residues. CDR1 is SQVTM and CDR2 is ANQGSEA in the germline V gene. The germline V and J ends were trimmed by 3 bases and 6 bases, with 9 bases remaining between them. This rearrangement joins TRBV29-1 to TRBJ2-1, with D unresolved. The sample was PBMCs. The clonotype comes from a woman aged 40 to 50 in good health. Some clones in this sample may be carry-over from other donors' samples. The CDR3 here is CSVDRLSNEQFF. The CDR3 region has the DNA TGCAGCGTTGACCGGCTTTCCAATGAGCAGTTCTTC.